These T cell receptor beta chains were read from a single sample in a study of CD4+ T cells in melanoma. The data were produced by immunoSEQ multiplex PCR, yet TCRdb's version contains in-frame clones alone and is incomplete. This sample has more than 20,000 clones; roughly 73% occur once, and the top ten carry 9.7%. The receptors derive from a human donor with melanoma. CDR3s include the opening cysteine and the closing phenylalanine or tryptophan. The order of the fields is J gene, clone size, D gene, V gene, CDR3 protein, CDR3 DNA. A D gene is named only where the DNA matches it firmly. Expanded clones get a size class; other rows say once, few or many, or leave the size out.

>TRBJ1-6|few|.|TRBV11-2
CASTERPGSNSPLHF
TGTGCCAGCACCGAACGCCCGGGGTCCAATTCACCCCTCCACTTT
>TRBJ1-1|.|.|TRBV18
CASSPPWGLRQNTEASF
TGTGCCAGCTCACCACCTTGGGGGCTACGTCAGAACACTGAAGCTTCCTTT
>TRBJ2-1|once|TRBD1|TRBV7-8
CASSLRTGRLGEQFF
TGTGCCAGCAGCTTAAGGACAGGGCGCCTGGGTGAGCAGTTCTTC
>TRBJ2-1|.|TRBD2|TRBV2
CASSVLAGYNEQFF
TGTGCCAGCAGTGTTCTAGCGGGGTACAATGAGCAGTTCTTC
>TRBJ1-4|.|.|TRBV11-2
CASTSSGRVSEKLFF
TGTGCCAGTACCTCCTCGGGCAGGGTCAGTGAAAAACTGTTTTTT
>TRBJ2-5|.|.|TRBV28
CASSLYPPSRTQYF
TGTGCCAGCAGTTTATACCCCCCTTCAAGGACCCAGTACTTC
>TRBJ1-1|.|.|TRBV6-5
CASSYDWRGGHAFF
TGTGCCAGCAGTTACGATTGGCGCGGGGGGCACGCTTTCTTT
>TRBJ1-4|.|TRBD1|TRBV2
CATRDRAFFGEKLFF
TGTGCCACCCGGGACAGGGCCTTCTTCGGGGAAAAACTGTTTTTT
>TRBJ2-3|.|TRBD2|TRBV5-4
CASSSRTSAADTQYF
TGTGCCAGCAGCTCCAGGACTAGCGCCGCAGATACGCAGTATTTT
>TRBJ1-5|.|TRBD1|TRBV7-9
CASSSDRGPGQPQHF
TGTGCCAGCAGCTCAGACAGGGGGCCAGGTCAGCCCCAGCATTTT
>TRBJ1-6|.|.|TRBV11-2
CASSGAGNSPLHF
TGTGCCAGCAGCGGAGCGGGGAATTCACCCCTCCACTTT
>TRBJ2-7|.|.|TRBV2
CASSESWSSYEQYF
TGTGCCAGCAGTGAATCTTGGTCCTCCTACGAGCAGTACTTC
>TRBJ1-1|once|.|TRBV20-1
CSAPGNTEAFF
TGCAGTGCTCCGGGGAACACTGAAGCTTTCTTT
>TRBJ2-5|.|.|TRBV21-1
CASSSPSDYF
TGTGCCAGCAGCTCCCCTAGCGACTACTTC
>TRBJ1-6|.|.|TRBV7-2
CASSSQGPPNSPLHF
TGTGCCAGCAGCTCCCAAGGGCCCCCAAATTCACCCCTCCACTTT
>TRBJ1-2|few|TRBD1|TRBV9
CASSADRALGGYTF
TGTGCCAGCAGCGCGGACAGGGCATTGGGTGGCTACACCTTC
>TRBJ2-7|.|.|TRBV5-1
CASSLGGVGTYEQYF
TGCGCCAGCAGCTTGGGGGGGGTGGGGACATACGAGCAGTACTTC
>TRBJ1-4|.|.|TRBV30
CAWRRPHNNEKLFF
TGTGCCTGGAGACGACCCCATAATAATGAAAAACTGTTTTTT
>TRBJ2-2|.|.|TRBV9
CASSVNTGELFF
TGTGCCAGCAGCGTAAACACCGGGGAGCTGTTTTTT
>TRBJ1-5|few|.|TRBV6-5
CASSPREGGNQPQHF
TGTGCCAGCAGCCCTCGGGAGGGCGGTAATCAGCCCCAGCATTTT
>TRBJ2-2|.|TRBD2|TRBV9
CASSVWGGNTGELFF
TGTGCCAGCAGCGTGTGGGGGGGAAACACCGGGGAGCTGTTTTTT
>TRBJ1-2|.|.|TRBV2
CASSRSLSGYGYTF
TGTGCCAGCAGTCGTAGCCTCAGCGGCTATGGCTACACCTTC
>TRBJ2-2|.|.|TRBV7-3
CASSLFSGPEDTGELFF
TGTGCCAGCAGCTTATTTTCGGGACCTGAGGACACCGGGGAGCTGTTTTTT
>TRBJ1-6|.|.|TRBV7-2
CASSLRGDSSYNSPLHF
TGTGCCAGCAGCCTCAGGGGCGATAGCTCCTATAATTCACCCCTCCACTTT
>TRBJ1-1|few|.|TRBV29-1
CSVELGHTEAFF
TGCAGCGTTGAGTTGGGACACACTGAAGCTTTCTTT
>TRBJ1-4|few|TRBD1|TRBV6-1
CASSEVRGRGGKLFF
TGTGCCAGCAGTGAAGTCAGGGGGCGGGGGGGAAAACTGTTTTTT
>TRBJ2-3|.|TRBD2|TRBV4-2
CASSQGGLGADADTQYF
TGTGCCAGCAGCCAAGGGGGACTAGGGGCGGATGCAGATACGCAGTATTTT
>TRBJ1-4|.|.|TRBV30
CAWSVRGSEKLFF
TGTGCCTGGAGTGTACGAGGTTCGGAAAAACTGTTTTTT
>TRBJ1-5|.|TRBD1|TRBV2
CASSAPTGTQPQHF
TGTGCCAGCAGTGCCCCGACAGGGACACAGCCCCAGCATTTT
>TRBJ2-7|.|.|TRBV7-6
CASSEHFNYEQYF
TGTGCCAGCAGCGAACATTTCAATTACGAGCAGTACTTC
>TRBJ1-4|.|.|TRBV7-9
CASSLRGGTAKLFF
TGTGCCAGCAGCTTAAGGGGGGGGACGGCGAAACTGTTTTTT
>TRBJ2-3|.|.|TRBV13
CASSSRLVLGQRAQYF
TGTGCCAGCAGCTCCCGGCTCGTACTAGGGCAACGGGCCCAGTATTTT
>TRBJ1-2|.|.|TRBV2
CAGRRDDYGYTF
TGTGCCGGTAGAAGGGACGACTATGGCTACACCTTC
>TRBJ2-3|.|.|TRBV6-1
CASSQGMWDIGTQYF
TGTGCCAGCAGTCAGGGGATGTGGGATATCGGTACGCAGTATTTT
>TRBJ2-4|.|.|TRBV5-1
CASSPNPGHDLAKNIQYF
TGCGCCAGCAGCCCCAACCCGGGACACGACCTAGCCAAAAACATTCAGTACTTC
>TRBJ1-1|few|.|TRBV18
CASSPLWGADTEAFF
TGTGCCAGCTCACCACTCTGGGGCGCGGACACTGAAGCTTTCTTT
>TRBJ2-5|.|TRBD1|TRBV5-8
CASSLLDRGQRETQYF
TGTGCCAGCAGCTTGCTTGACAGGGGGCAGCGAGAGACCCAGTACTTC
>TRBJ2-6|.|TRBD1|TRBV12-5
CASGPGQASGANVLTF
TGTGCTAGTGGCCCGGGACAGGCATCTGGGGCCAACGTCCTGACTTTC
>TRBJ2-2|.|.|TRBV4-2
CASSQDMARVTGELFF
TGTGCCAGCAGCCAAGATATGGCTAGGGTGACCGGGGAGCTGTTTTTT
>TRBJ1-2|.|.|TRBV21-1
CASAGDYGYTF
TGTGCCAGCGCGGGGGACTATGGCTACACCTTC
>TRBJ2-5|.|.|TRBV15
CATSPRPGGRETQYF
TGTGCCACCAGCCCACGGCCGGGTGGTCGGGAGACCCAGTACTTC
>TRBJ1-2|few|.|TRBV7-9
CASATGRIYGYTF
TGTGCCAGCGCAACAGGACGGATCTATGGCTACACCTTC
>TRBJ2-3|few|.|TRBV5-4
CASSSTSQSSNTDTQYF
TGTGCCAGCAGCTCGACAAGTCAGTCTTCTAACACAGATACGCAGTATTTT
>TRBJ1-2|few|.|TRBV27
CASSLSRASNYGYTF
TGTGCCAGCAGTTTGTCCCGGGCCTCTAACTATGGCTACACCTTC
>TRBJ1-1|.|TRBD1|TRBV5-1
CASSVQGAGTEAFF
TGCGCCAGCAGCGTACAGGGGGCGGGCACTGAAGCTTTCTTT
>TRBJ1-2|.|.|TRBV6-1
CASSETRGGGYTF
TGTGCCAGCAGTGAAACGAGAGGCGGGGGCTACACCTTC
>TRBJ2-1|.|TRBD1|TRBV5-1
CASSFGLNRGNEQFF
TGCGCCAGCAGCTTTGGCCTTAACAGGGGCAATGAGCAGTTCTTC
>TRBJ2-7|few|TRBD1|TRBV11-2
CASSVGQAYEQYF
TGTGCCAGCAGCGTGGGACAGGCCTACGAGCAGTACTTC
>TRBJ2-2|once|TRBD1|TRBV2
CASSPGQGETGELFF
TGTGCCAGCAGCCCGGGACAGGGGGAAACCGGGGAGCTGTTTTTT
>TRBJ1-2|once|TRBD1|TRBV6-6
CASSFSGGDGYTF
TGTGCCAGCAGTTTCTCAGGGGGCGATGGCTACACCTTC
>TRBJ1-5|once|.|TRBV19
CASSIVVAGRGVIGNQPQHF
TGTGCCAGTAGTATAGTGGTGGCAGGACGAGGGGTAATTGGCAATCAGCCCCAGCATTTT
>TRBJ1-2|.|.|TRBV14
CASSPTRGVTSGRLANYGYTF
TGTGCCAGCAGCCCGACCCGGGGTGTAACGTCTGGTCGCCTAGCTAACTATGGCTACACCTTC
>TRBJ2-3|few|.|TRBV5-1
CASSNRGPHTQYF
TGCGCCAGCAGCAACCGGGGGCCCCATACGCAGTATTTT
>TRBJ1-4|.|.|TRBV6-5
CASKLNPLYEKLFF
TGTGCCAGCAAGTTAAACCCCCTCTATGAAAAACTGTTTTTT
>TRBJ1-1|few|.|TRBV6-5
CASRWEGDTEAFF
TGTGCCAGCAGGTGGGAGGGGGACACTGAAGCTTTCTTT
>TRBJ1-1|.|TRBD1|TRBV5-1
CASSLRSDRVGLSAEAFF
TGCGCCAGCAGCTTGCGCTCTGACAGGGTCGGACTTAGCGCTGAAGCTTTCTTT
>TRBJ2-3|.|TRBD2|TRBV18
CASSPGGEQYF
TGTGCCAGCTCGCCCGGGGGGGAGCAGTATTTT
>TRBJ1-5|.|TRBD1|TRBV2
CASRDRVGYQPQHF
TGTGCCAGCAGGGACAGGGTAGGGTATCAGCCCCAGCATTTT
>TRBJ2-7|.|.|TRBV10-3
CAISESRSSGYYEQYF
TGTGCCATCAGTGAGTCTCGGAGTAGCGGATACTATGAGCAGTACTTC